What follows are 26 T cell receptor beta chains derived from one specimen sequenced in a study of T cell responses to AZD1222 COVID-19 vaccine. Measured with immunoSEQ multiplex PCR; TCRdb has only the in-frame clones, and not every one. Of around 100,000 clones in the sample, approximately 89% were seen once. This sample comprised peripheral blood, obtained on day 0 of AZD1222 vaccination. The receptors here all came from an adult in good health.

The chain combines TRBV19 with TRBJ1-1, with D hard to call. With 7 bases removed from V and 0 bases from J, the gap between germline ends came to 12 bases. CDR1 is LNHDA and CDR2 is SQIVND in the germline V gene (reference sequence). The CDR3 runs to 14 residues. CDR3: CASNYNDLNTEAFF. The CDR3 DNA reads TGTGCCAGTAACTACAACGACTTGAACACTGAAGCTTTCTTT.

This chain joins TRBV2 and TRBJ2-1; D call uncertain. The CDR3 is 14 amino acids. V gave up 7 bases and J gave up 4 bases, with 14 bases separating them. Germline CDR1 reads SNHLY; CDR2 reads FYNNEI. DNA of the CDR3: TGTGCCAGCACCTCCGCAGGCCCTTACAATGAGCAGTTCTTC. Residues: CASTSAGPYNEQFF.

The table lists this clone with a count of one. The V and J genes are TRBV10-3 and TRBJ2-2; D unclear. CDR1 is ENHRY and CDR2 is SYGVKD in the germline V gene. The CDR3 extends over 14 amino acids. Trimming took 2 bases from V and 2 from J, leaving 6 bases between them. This CDR3 is CAISEGSNTGELFF. In DNA, the CDR3 is TGTGCCATCAGTGAGGGCAGCAACACCGGGGAGCTGTTTTTT.

The rearrangement joins TRBV19 to TRBJ1-5; 7 bases map to TRBD1. This CDR3 comprises 15 residues. The germline CDR1 and CDR2 sequences are LNHDA and SQIVND (reference sequence). V gave up 4 bases and J gave up 6 bases; unmatched junction bases: 9. DNA for the CDR3: TGTGCCAGTAGTACAGGGCGACAGGGTACTCAGCCCCAGCATTTT. It codes for CASSTGRQGTQPQHF.

This clone is a singleton in its sample. This chain links TRBV6-1 with TRBJ2-3; D remains unclear. V lost 2 bases to trimming and J lost 5 bases, with 8 bases between them. The CDR3 is made up of 13 amino acids. The germline gives CDR1 MNHNS, CDR2 SASEGT. CDR3 nucleotide sequence: TGTGCCAGCAGTGAAATCAGGAAAGATACGCAGTATTTT. Translated: CASSEIRKDTQYF.

The V and J genes are TRBV2 and TRBJ2-7; either TRBD1 or TRBD2 may supply D (5 bases each). Germline assignment: CDR1 SNHLY and CDR2 FYNNEI. Trimming pared 4 bases from V and 0 bases from J, leaving 25 bases between. The CDR3 has 19 residues. This chain's CDR3 is CASSAPGSLSGGSSYEQYF. The CDR3 coding sequence is TGTGCCAGCAGTGCTCCCGGCTCTCTTAGTGGGGGTAGCTCCTACGAGCAGTACTTC.

CDR3 in amino acids: CASSYYSGEYNEQFF. CDR3 DNA: TGTGCCAGCAGTTACTATAGCGGGGAATACAATGAGCAGTTCTTC. This chain connects TRBV6-5 to TRBJ2-1; 8 positions agree with TRBD2. Germline CDR1 reads MNHEY; CDR2 reads SVGAGI. Trimming cost V 1 base and J 4 bases; bases outside gene matches: 3. The length of the CDR3 is 15 residues.

The chain joins TRBV20-1 to TRBJ1-1; D is unclear. The germline gives CDR1 DFQATT, CDR2 SNEGSKA (reference sequence). Trimming cost V 3 bases and J 0 bases, with 11 bases left between them. The CDR3 covers 14 residues. CDR3 region: CSASELGLNTEAFF. The CDR3 nucleotides are TGCAGTGCTAGTGAGTTGGGATTGAACACTGAAGCTTTCTTT.

The V gene is TRBV11-2, the J gene TRBJ2-5; the D is unclear. The V and J ends lost 0 bases and 4 bases respectively, with 9 bases between them. Looked up from germline, CDR1 is SGHAT and CDR2 is FQNNGV. This CDR3 has 14 amino acids. CDR3 protein: CASSLDPEPETQYF. CDR3 bases: TGTGCCAGCAGCTTAGATCCAGAACCAGAGACCCAGTACTTC. The variable domain in full, with the rest retrieved from reference TRBV11-2 and TRBJ2-5, is EAGVAQSPRYKIIEKRQSVAFWCNPISGHATLYWYQQILGQGPKLLIQFQNNGVVDDSQLPKDRFSAERLKGVDSTLKIQPAKLEDSAVYLCASSLDPEPETQYFGPGTRLLVL.

The genes are TRBV5-1 and TRBJ1-2; TRBD1 aligns across 9 bases. Germline CDR1 is SGHRS and CDR2 is YFSETQ. CDR3 length: 15 residues. J was trimmed by 7 bases and V by 4 bases; bases with no gene match: 11. The CDR3 reads CASSHLAGQGSGYTF. Here the CDR3 DNA reads TGCGCCAGCAGCCATTTGGCGGGACAGGGAAGTGGCTACACCTTC. Looking up the rest from reference TRBV5-1 and TRBJ1-2 gives the full variable domain: KAGVTQTPRYLIKTRGQQVTLSCSPISGHRSVSWYQQTPGQGLQFLFEYFSETQRNKGNFPGRFSGRQFSNSRSEMNVSTLELGDSALYLCASSHLAGQGSGYTFGSGTRLTVV.

The chain carries TRBV10-2 and TRBJ1-3, with D possibly being TRBD1 (5 bases). V was pared by 8 bases and J by 2 bases, with 19 bases between. This CDR3 region has 16 residues. Per the germline V gene, CDR1 is WSHSY and CDR2 is SAAADI. CDR3 sequence (DNA): TGCGCCAGCTACACTAGAAAGGGGACCCCTGGAAACACCATATATTTT. It is translated as CASYTRKGTPGNTIYF.

The chain has TRBV9 and TRBJ1-2, with D uncertain. Trimming removed 0 bases at V and 2 bases at J, with 14 bases between. The CDR3 totals 16 residues. From germline, CDR1 is SGDLS and CDR2 YYNGEE. The CDR3 nucleotides read TGTGCCAGCAGCGTAGATTGGTCCCGAAGAAACTATGGCTACACCTTC. Translating gives CASSVDWSRRNYGYTF.

This chain uses TRBV6-5 with TRBJ2-7; weak D call: TRBD1 (6 bases). The CDR3 has 16 residues. CDR1 and CDR2 from the germline V gene are MNHEY and SVGAGI. V lost 2 bases and J lost 6, with 20 bases in between. CDR3 protein: CASSYGPDRPMSEQYF. CDR3 nucleotides: TGTGCCAGCAGTTACGGCCCGGACAGACCAATGTCCGAGCAGTACTTC.

V gene TRBV6-1 combines with J gene TRBJ1-1; tentative D call: TRBD1 (6 bases). Germline V gene data show CDR1 as MNHNS and CDR2 as SASEGT. The CDR3 extends over 15 amino acids. V shed 1 base and J shed 2 bases, with 11 bases lying between them. CDR3 protein: CASSEEGGVNTEAFF. CDR3 in DNA: TGTGCCAGCAGTGAAGAGGGGGGGGTAAACACTGAAGCTTTCTTT.

V usage is TRBV25-1 and J usage is TRBJ1-4, with D tentatively TRBD1 (6 bases). Germline CDR1 is MGHDK and CDR2 is SYGVNS. The CDR3 loop spans 14 amino acids. The V and J ends lost 5 bases and 4 bases respectively, with 11 bases between them. The CDR3 DNA is TGTGCCAGCAGTAACAGGGCCGGTAATGAAAAACTGTTTTTT. Translated, it gives CASSNRAGNEKLFF.

V is TRBV4-1 and J is TRBJ2-3; D remains ambiguous. V shed 1 base and J shed 6 bases, with 17 bases lying between them. The CDR3 extends over 16 amino acids. Per the germline V gene, CDR1 is MGHRA and CDR2 is YSYEKL. This CDR3 reads CASSQANSGVEDTQYF. As DNA, the CDR3 is TGCGCCAGCAGCCAAGCAAATAGTGGGGTCGAGGATACGCAGTATTTT.

The chain uses TRBV19 and TRBJ1-1, with unresolved D. This CDR3 has 13 amino acids. V shed 2 bases and J shed 1 base, with 5 bases lying between them. Germline loops: CDR1 LNHDA, CDR2 SQIVND (reference sequence). CDR3 bases: TGTGCCAGTAGTATACTGGAGAACACTGAAGCTTTCTTT. This gives the protein CASSILENTEAFF. Variable domain in full (rest from reference TRBV19 and TRBJ1-1): DGGITQSPKYLFRKEGQNVTLSCEQNLNHDAMYWYRQDPGQGLRLIYYSQIVNDFQKGDIAEGYSVSREKKESFPLTVTSAQKNPTAFYLCASSILENTEAFFGQGTRLTVV.

This chain uses TRBV19 with TRBJ1-5, with TRBD1 as a possible D gene (6 bases). CDR1 is LNHDA, CDR2 SQIVND, per germline (reference sequence). Trimming pared 10 bases from V and 5 bases from J, leaving 21 bases between. The CDR3 is 15 amino acids. The CDR3 reads CATDHRRGGYQPQHF. The CDR3 DNA sequence: TGTGCCACCGACCACCGGAGGGGGGGCTATCAGCCCCAGCATTTT. Looking up the rest from reference TRBV19 and TRBJ1-5 gives the full variable domain: DGGITQSPKYLFRKEGQNVTLSCEQNLNHDAMYWYRQDPGQGLRLIYYSQIVNDFQKGDIAEGYSVSREKKESFPLTVTSAQKNPTAFYLCATDHRRGGYQPQHFGDGTRLSIL.

The chain employs TRBV7-9 and TRBJ1-2; D might be TRBD1 (6 bases). Germline loops: CDR1 SEHNR, CDR2 FQNEAQ (reference sequence). Trimming stripped 5 bases from V and 8 bases from J, with 18 bases between. The CDR3 consists of 14 residues. The CDR3 sequence is CASSAAHREGGYTF. The CDR3 nucleotides read TGTGCCAGCAGCGCCGCCCACAGGGAGGGGGGCTACACCTTC.

The chain is built from TRBV7-9 and TRBJ1-6, with D tentatively TRBD1 (5 bases). Germline assignment: CDR1 SEHNR and CDR2 FQNEAQ (reference sequence). The CDR3 loop spans 15 amino acids. Trimming removed 0 bases at V and 7 bases at J, with 10 bases between. The CDR3 is CASSLADSRNSPLHF. In DNA form, the CDR3 reads TGTGCCAGCAGCTTAGCTGACAGTCGGAATTCACCCCTCCACTTT.

The table lists this clone with a few counts. The chain combines TRBV10-2 with TRBJ1-5; 9 bases map to TRBD1. The germline gives CDR1 WSHSY, CDR2 SAAADI. J lost 0 bases, V lost 4 bases, and 7 bases had no gene match. The CDR3 is 17 residues long. The CDR3 nucleotides read TGCGCCAGCAGTGTTACAGGGGGCTCCTATAGCAATCAGCCCCAGCATTTT. This translates into CASSVTGGSYSNQPQHF.

This rearrangement joins TRBV19 to TRBJ2-7, with D perhaps TRBD2 (6 bases). From germline, CDR1 is LNHDA and CDR2 SQIVND (reference sequence). The CDR3 loop spans 17 amino acids. Trimming pared 9 bases from V and 3 bases from J, leaving 27 bases between. The CDR3 here is CASQLTGTAGGSYEQYF. In nucleotides, the CDR3 is TGTGCCAGCCAACTAACCGGGACGGCCGGAGGGAGCTACGAGCAGTACTTC.

The CDR3 reads CASSPPRENMNTEAFF. In DNA, the CDR3 is TGTGCCAGCAGCCCTCCCAGGGAAAACATGAACACTGAAGCTTTCTTT. This chain links TRBV13 with TRBJ1-1, with D possibly TRBD1 on 5 matching bases. The CDR3 consists of 16 residues. Germline V gene data show CDR1 as PRHDT and CDR2 as FYEKMQ (reference sequence). The V end was cut by 5 bases, the J end by 0 bases, with 16 bases between.

This clone was seen once. The rearrangement joins TRBV9 to TRBJ2-5; D may be TRBD1 (5 bases). Germline V gene lookup returns CDR1 SGDLS and CDR2 YYNGEE. Trimming took off 0 bases at V and 4 bases at J, with 7 bases between the two ends. CDR3 length: 13 residues. The CDR3 protein is CASSVAQGETQYF. CDR3 DNA: TGTGCCAGCAGCGTAGCGCAGGGAGAGACCCAGTACTTC. Full variable domain (remainder filled in from reference TRBV9 and TRBJ2-5): DSGVTQTPKHLITATGQRVTLRCSPRSGDLSVYWYQQSLDQGLQFLIQYYNGEERAKGNILERFSAQQFPDLHSELNLSSLELGDSALYFCASSVAQGETQYFGPGTRLLVL.

This sequence joins TRBV19 and TRBJ1-2, with no clear D. Germline CDR1 is LNHDA and CDR2 is SQIVND (reference sequence). The CDR3 consists of 17 residues. Deletions cut 6 bases from V and 8 bases from J, with 28 bases between. As DNA, the CDR3 is TGTGCCAGTAGCCCCCCATCCCCCCTGACTTCAAGGTGGGGCTACACCTTC. It translates to CASSPPSPLTSRWGYTF.

This clone occurred once. J is TRBJ2-7 and V is TRBV6-5; 9 nucleotides agree with TRBD2. The germline V gene has CDR1 MNHEY and CDR2 SVGAGI. CDR3 size: 14 residues. Trimming cost V 2 bases and J 4 bases; bases outside gene matches: 3. In nucleotides, the CDR3 is TGTGCCAGCAGTTACGGCGGGGGGGCGTACGAGCAGTACTTC. Translating gives CASSYGGGAYEQYF.